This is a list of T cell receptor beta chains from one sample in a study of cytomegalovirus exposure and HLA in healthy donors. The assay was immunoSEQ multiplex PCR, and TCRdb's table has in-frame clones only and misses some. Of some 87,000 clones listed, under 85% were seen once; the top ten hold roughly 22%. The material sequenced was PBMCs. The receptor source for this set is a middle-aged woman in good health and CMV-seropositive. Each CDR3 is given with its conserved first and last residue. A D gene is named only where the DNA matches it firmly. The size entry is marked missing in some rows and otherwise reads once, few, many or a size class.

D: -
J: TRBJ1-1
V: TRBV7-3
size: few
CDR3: CASSLDGESRAFF
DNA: TGTGCCAGCAGCTTAGATGGAGAAAGCAGAGCTTTCTTT

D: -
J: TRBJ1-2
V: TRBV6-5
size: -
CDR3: CASSRGPEPNYGYTF
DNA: TGTGCCAGCAGTAGGGGCCCCGAGCCTAACTATGGCTACACCTTC

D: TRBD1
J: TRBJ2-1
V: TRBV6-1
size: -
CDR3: CASIKRQGANNEQFF
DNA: TGTGCCAGCATTAAGAGGCAGGGGGCGAACAATGAGCAGTTCTTC

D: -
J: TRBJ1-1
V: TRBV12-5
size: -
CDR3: CASGDATGGGTEAFF
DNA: TGTGCTAGTGGTGACGCGACCGGGGGGGGCACTGAAGCTTTCTTT

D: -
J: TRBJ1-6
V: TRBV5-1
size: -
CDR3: CASSRQSSYNSPLHF
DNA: TGCGCCAGCAGTCGACAGAGCTCCTATAATTCACCCCTCCACTTT

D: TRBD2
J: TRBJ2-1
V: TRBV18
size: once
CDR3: CASSPTGTSDTLQFF
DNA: TGTGCCAGCTCACCGACCGGGACTAGCGATACTCTGCAGTTCTTC

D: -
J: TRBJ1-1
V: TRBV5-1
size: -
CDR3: CASRTGHSNTEAFF
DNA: TGCGCCAGCAGAACAGGGCACTCGAACACTGAAGCTTTCTTT

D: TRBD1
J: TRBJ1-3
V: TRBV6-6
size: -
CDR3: CASSMGQDLSGNTIYF
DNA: TGTGCCAGCAGTATGGGACAGGACCTCTCTGGAAACACCATATATTTT

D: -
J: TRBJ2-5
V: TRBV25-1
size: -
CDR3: CASSDWRNQETQYF
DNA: TGTGCCAGCAGTGATTGGCGGAACCAAGAGACCCAGTACTTC

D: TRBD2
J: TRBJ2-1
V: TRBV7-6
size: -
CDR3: CASSPSGGYNEQFF
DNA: TGTGCCAGCAGCCCTAGCGGGGGTTACAATGAGCAGTTCTTC

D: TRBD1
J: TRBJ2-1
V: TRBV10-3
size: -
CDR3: CAIMGGGTGNNEQFF
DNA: TGTGCCATCATGGGTGGCGGGACAGGGAACAATGAGCAGTTCTTC

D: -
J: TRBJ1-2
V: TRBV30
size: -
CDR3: CAWSVAGRYGYTF
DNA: TGTGCCTGGAGTGTGGCAGGTCGCTATGGCTACACCTTC

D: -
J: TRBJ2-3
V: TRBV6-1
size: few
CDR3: CASSNNVGTDTQYF
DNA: TGTGCCAGCAGTAACAACGTCGGCACAGATACGCAGTATTTT

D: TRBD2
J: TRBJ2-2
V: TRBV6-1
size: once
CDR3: CASSESGSWTGELFF
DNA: TGTGCCAGCAGTGAGAGCGGGAGTTGGACCGGGGAGCTGTTTTTT

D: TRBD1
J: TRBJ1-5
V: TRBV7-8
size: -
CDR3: CASSRGQGSQPQHF
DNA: TGTGCCAGCAGCCGGGGACAGGGAAGTCAGCCCCAGCATTTT

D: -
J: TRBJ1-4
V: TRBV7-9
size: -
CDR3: CASSPSGTTGKLFF
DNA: TGTGCCAGCAGCCCGAGCGGAACCACGGGAAAACTGTTTTTT

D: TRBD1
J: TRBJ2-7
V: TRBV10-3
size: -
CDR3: CAATGGYEQYF
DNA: TGTGCCGCTACAGGGGGCTACGAGCAGTACTTC

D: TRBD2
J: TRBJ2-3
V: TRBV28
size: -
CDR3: CASSPGTSGRADTQYF
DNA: TGTGCCAGCAGTCCCGGAACTAGCGGGAGGGCAGATACGCAGTATTTT

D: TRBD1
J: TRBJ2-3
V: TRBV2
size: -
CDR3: CATRQGVGTDTQYF
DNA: TGTGCCACCAGACAGGGGGTTGGAACAGATACGCAGTATTTT

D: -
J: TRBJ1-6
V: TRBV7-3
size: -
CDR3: CASNRDSPLHF
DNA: TGTGCCAGCAACAGGGATTCACCCCTCCACTTT

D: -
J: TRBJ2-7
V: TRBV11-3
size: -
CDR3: CASSLDASGNYEQYF
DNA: TGTGCCAGCAGCTTAGATGCCTCCGGGAACTACGAGCAGTACTTC

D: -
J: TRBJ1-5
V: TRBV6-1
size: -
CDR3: CASSDISAPVMTQHF
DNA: TGTGCCAGCAGTGATATCTCCGCGCCCGTCATGACCCAGCATTTT

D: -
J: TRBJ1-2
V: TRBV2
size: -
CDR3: CASSETTVNYGYTF
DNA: TGTGCCAGCAGTGAGACGACAGTAAACTATGGCTACACCTTC

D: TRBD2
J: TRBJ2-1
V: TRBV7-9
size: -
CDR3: CASSPWTSGNEQFF
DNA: TGTGCCAGCAGCCCCTGGACTAGCGGCAATGAGCAGTTCTTC

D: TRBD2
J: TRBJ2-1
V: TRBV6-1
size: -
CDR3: CASSEQGLGVNEQFF
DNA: TGTGCCAGCAGTGAACAGGGACTAGGAGTCAATGAGCAGTTCTTC

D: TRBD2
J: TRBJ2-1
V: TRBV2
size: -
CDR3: CACGTSGSAEQFF
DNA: TGTGCCTGCGGGACTAGCGGGAGTGCCGAGCAGTTCTTC

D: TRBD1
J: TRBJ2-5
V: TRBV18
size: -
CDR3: CASSPGTGRETQYF
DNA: TGTGCCAGCTCACCCGGGACAGGGCGGGAGACCCAGTACTTC

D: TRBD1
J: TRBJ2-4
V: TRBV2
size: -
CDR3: CASSEAGQGRTQYF
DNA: TGTGCCAGCAGTGAAGCGGGACAGGGGAGAACCCAGTACTTC

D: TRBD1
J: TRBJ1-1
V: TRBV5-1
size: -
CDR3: CASSLADRAGAEAFF
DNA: TGCGCCAGCAGCCTAGCCGACAGGGCAGGGGCTGAAGCTTTCTTT

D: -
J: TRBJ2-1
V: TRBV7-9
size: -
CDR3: CASSLSIEAEQFF
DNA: TGTGCCAGCAGCTTATCTATAGAGGCAGAGCAGTTCTTC

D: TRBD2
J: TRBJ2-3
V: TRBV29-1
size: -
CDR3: CSAGGTPSTDTQYF
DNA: TGCAGCGCCGGGGGGACGCCTAGCACAGATACGCAGTATTTT

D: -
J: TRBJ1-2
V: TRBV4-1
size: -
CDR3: CASSQDPGGYGYTF
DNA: TGCGCCAGCAGCCAAGATCCGGGGGGCTATGGCTACACCTTC

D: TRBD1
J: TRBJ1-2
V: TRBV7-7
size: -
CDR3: CASSFESGTGGAGYGYTF
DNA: TGTGCCAGCAGCTTCGAATCCGGGACAGGGGGCGCGGGCTATGGCTACACCTTC

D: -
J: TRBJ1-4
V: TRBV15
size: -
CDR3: CATSLGAGYEKLFF
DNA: TGTGCCACCAGCCTAGGGGCAGGATATGAAAAACTGTTTTTT

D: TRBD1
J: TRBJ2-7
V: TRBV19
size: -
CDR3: CASSIEDRGYEQYF
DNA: TGTGCCAGTAGTATCGAGGACAGGGGTTACGAGCAGTACTTC

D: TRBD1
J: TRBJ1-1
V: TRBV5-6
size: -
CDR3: CAGGQGALNTEAFF
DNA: TGTGCCGGAGGACAGGGGGCACTGAACACTGAAGCTTTCTTT

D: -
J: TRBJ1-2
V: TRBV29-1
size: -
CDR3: CSVALGGSNYGYTF
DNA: TGCAGCGTTGCCTTAGGAGGCTCGAACTATGGCTACACCTTC

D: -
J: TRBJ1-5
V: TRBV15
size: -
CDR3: CATSNRVGVGNQPQHF
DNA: TGTGCCACCAGCAACAGGGTCGGCGTGGGCAATCAGCCCCAGCATTTT